This T cell receptor beta chain was recorded in a study of blood T cell repertoires in COVID-19 (dated by TCRdb to about 2020). Study-level background: Collaborator samples came from the United States, Italy and Spain and covered acute and convalescent phases of COVID-19. Deeply sampled blood TCRbeta repertoires from subjects exposed to, actively infected with, or recovered from COVID-19 were included in the dataset. Samples came from the ongoing ImmuneRACE study (first 160 participants) plus 1,254 subjects from 6 global collaborators. The repertoires were released in a freely available public database meant as a resource for research on the immune response to SARS-CoV-2. Where available, HLA class I and class II types were taken from metadata supplied by the sample provider and were not determined by assay-based typing. The material from the prospective study consisted of cDNA or gDNA derived from T cells, B-cell-depleted T cells, or PBMCs. The sample metadata nearly always contained a de-identified subject ID, COVID-19 status, age in years and sex. What the work shows at the level of the full study, not this receptor alone: The amount of clinical and demographic metadata varied by source and participant and was provided uncurated.

V is cut back by 4 bases and J by 4 bases, with 12 bases in the junction unmatched. Including cysteine and phenylalanine, the CDR3 has 17 amino acids. The kept DNA is CDR3 alone, 51 bases in frame from the first base. For CDR1 and CDR2, the germline V gene lists SGHAT and FQNNGV. For this clone: Its target antigen remains unknown. Per-base quality was not reported, and no clone a single base away is much larger than it.

Collaborating institutions collected whole blood in K2EDTA tubes following their own protocols. For TCRbeta analysis, collaborators shipped samples as frozen whole blood, isolated PBMCs, or DNA extracted from either of those sample types. TCRbeta CDR3 regions were amplified from genomic DNA using the immunoSEQ Assay, a bias-controlled multiplex PCR. Per the authors' processing: The number of nucleated cells in each sample was estimated by amplification of reference gene primers within the assay. To quantify the absolute abundance of each unique TCRbeta CDR3 rearrangement, sequence reads were collapsed and filtered. For each sample, productive Simpson clonality was calculated as the square root of Simpson's diversity index across productive rearrangements. This immuneACCESS table, as held by TCRdb, lists in-frame sequences with V and J called but not all clones. Of the missing ones, under half trace to an unresolved V gene in checked studies; the others have no known cause. That table gives V, J and clone size, and the DNA gave D and trimming. In all, the sample holds 93,000 or so clones, and roughly 82% of those were seen once. The biggest ten clones account for around 12% of the sample.

Sequencing input: peripheral blood. This TCR was recovered from a human donor in a cohort sampled during active COVID-19. The sequence is built from TRBV11-2 and TRBJ2-3; 9 central nucleotides agree with TRBD2. The DNA reads as follows: TGTGCCAGCAGCTGGGGCGGGGGGGCTTTAACCGCAGATACGCAGTATTTT. It is translated as CASSWGGGALTADTQYF.